This TCR beta chain was observed in a study of blood T cell repertoires in COVID-19. Study at large: T cells, B-cell-depleted T cells, or PBMCs supplied cDNA or gDNA.

Recruits, aged about 18 to 89 years, lived in 25 or so US areas. Assay: immunoSEQ multiplex PCR; the TCRdb copy retains only in-frame clones and omits some. Of over 350,000 clones in the sample, approximately 87% were seen once. The CDR3 spans 14 residues. With 4 bases clipped from V and 7 bases from J, the junction kept 2 bases outside the gene matches. Germline V gene sequence: CDR1 MNHEY, CDR2 SMNVEV (reference sequence). The sequenced sample consisted of PBMCs or T cells enriched from blood (not recorded which). The chain has TRBV27 and TRBJ1-4, with 11 bases lining up with TRBD1. The TCR comes from a woman aged 50 to 65 who had recovered from COVID-19. The CDR3 DNA reads TGTGCCAGCAGTTCGGACAGGGGGCTTGAAAAACTGTTTTTT. Translation gives CASSSDRGLEKLFF. Complete variable domain (other parts from reference TRBV27 and TRBJ1-4): EAQVTQNPRYLITVTGKKLTVTCSQNMNHEYMSWYRQDPGLGLRQIYYSMNVEVTDKGDVPEGYKVSRKEKRNFPLILESPSPNQTSLYFCASSSDRGLEKLFFGSGTQLSVL.